The rows below give T cell receptor beta chains drawn from one sample of a study of spatial heterogeneity in lung cancer. A single record per CDR3 protein comes from TCRdb applying MiXCR to the 5' RACE reads. Of over 15,000 distinct CDR3 sequences in the sample, approximately 6.2% were seen once. This sample comprised lung tumor tissue, obtained at surgery. The receptors derive from a female donor with early-stage non-small cell lung cancer. Each CDR3 is given with its conserved first and last residue. The order of the fields is V gene, D gene, J gene, CDR3 protein. D genes are given only for firm matches.

>TRBV7-2|-|TRBJ1-6
CASSLAGVPNSPLHF
>TRBV9|-|TRBJ1-2
CASSHRALGFPDSYGYTF
>TRBV5-1|TRBD2|TRBJ2-3
CASSLGTSLAESTDTQYF
>TRBV7-2|TRBD2|TRBJ2-5
CASSPLAGGGETQYF
>TRBV19|-|TRBJ2-7
CASGGTREGEQYF
>TRBV7-3|-|TRBJ2-1
CASSLTGRNEQFF
>TRBV7-2|TRBD1|TRBJ1-6
CASSLLGRAGGMGNSPLHF
>TRBV24-1|TRBD1|TRBJ2-5
CATSATGGETQYF
>TRBV18|-|TRBJ1-1
CASSPPTVGTGPNTEAFF
>TRBV5-4|-|TRBJ2-3
CASSLDQGRTDTQYF
>TRBV9|TRBD2|TRBJ2-2
CASSVVAGANTGELFF
>TRBV4-1|-|TRBJ2-5
CASSQDTGGMGTQYF
>TRBV10-3|TRBD1|TRBJ1-6
CAISEDDRGVHF
>TRBV18|-|TRBJ1-1
CASSEDMNTEAFF
>TRBV5-1|-|TRBJ2-2
CASSNGGNTGELFF
>TRBV5-6|TRBD1|TRBJ1-2
CASSQNLDRGYGYTF
>TRBV13|-|TRBJ1-1
CASSRGRQENTEAFF
>TRBV12-3/TRBV12-4|TRBD1|TRBJ1-1
CASSLKGTGTMNTEAFF
>TRBV20-1|-|TRBJ1-2
CSASEGSYGYTF
>TRBV5-1|TRBD2|TRBJ2-5
CASSPSGGAAQETQYF
>TRBV7-3|-|TRBJ1-4
CASSLIPNEKLFF
>TRBV15|-|TRBJ1-1
CATSREGKGTEAFF
>TRBV12-3/TRBV12-4|TRBD2|TRBJ2-4
CASSTSGLAGNIQYF
>TRBV7-2|-|TRBJ2-5
CARGGGWETQYF
>TRBV5-4|TRBD1|TRBJ2-7
CASSSPTGASYEQYF
>TRBV24-1|-|TRBJ1-1
CATSQGKSTEAFF
>TRBV5-1|-|TRBJ2-7
CASSLASNGHSYEQYF
>TRBV5-1|-|TRBJ1-5
CASSLEANQPQHF
>TRBV2|-|TRBJ2-3
CASAGTFIDTQYF
>TRBV7-2|TRBD1|TRBJ2-5
CASSRRQGSYQETQYF
>TRBV28|-|TRBJ1-6
CASNSLLGGNSPLHF
>TRBV6-1|-|TRBJ2-7
CASSENRGYEQYF
>TRBV9|-|TRBJ2-7
CASSVAAGIGEQYF